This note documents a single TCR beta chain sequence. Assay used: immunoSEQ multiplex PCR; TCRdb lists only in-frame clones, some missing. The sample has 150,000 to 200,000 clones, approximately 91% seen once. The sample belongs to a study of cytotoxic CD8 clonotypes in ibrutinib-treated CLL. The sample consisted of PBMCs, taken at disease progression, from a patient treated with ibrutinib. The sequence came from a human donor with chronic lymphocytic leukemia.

The CDR3 sequence is CATLQHLIYGYTF. CDR3 DNA sequence: TGTGCCACCCTGCAGCATTTGATCTATGGCTACACCTTC. V and J are TRBV28 and TRBJ1-2; D gene uncertain. Trimming cost V 10 bases and J 4 bases, with 16 bases left between them. The CDR3 is made up of 13 amino acids. Germline loops: CDR1 MDHEN, CDR2 SYDVKM.